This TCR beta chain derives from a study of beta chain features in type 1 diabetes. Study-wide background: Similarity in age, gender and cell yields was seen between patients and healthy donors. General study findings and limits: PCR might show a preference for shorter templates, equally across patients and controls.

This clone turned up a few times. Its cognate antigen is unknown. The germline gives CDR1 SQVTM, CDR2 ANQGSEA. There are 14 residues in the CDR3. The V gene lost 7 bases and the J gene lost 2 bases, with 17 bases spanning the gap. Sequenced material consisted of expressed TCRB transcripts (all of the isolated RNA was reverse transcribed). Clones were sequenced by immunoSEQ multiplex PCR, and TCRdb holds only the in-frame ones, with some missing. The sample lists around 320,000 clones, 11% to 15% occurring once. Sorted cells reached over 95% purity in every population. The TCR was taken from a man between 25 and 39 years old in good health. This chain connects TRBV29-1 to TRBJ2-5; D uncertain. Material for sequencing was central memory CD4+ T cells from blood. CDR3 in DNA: TGCAGCGCCCGGCCCGGACGAACTCAAGAGACCCAGTACTTC. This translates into CSARPGRTQETQYF.